The 13 T cell receptor beta chains reported below all come from one sample, sequenced in a study of early T cells in non-severe SARS-CoV-2 infection. TCRdb recomputed calls from the 5' RACE reads with MiXCR, one row per CDR3 protein. The sample comprises some 57,000 distinct CDR3 sequences, around 5.6% of which are singletons, and 6.8% rests with the top ten. The specimen was whole blood. Every receptor here comes from an adult who was a healthcare worker with PCR-confirmed SARS-CoV-2 infection or an uninfected control (not recorded which).

The table lists this clonotype with many counts. V is TRBV29-1 and J is TRBJ2-5, with TRBD1 as a possible D gene (5 bases). The germline V gene encodes CDR1 SQVTM and CDR2 ANQGSEA. This CDR3 contains 14 residues. The ends were cut back, 4 bases at V and 5 bases at J, with 17 bases in the middle. CDR3 in amino acids: CSVVNSGFAETQYF. For the CDR3, the DNA is TGCAGCGTTGTAAACTCAGGGTTTGCGGAGACCCAGTACTTC.

This clonotype was found a few times. The chain uses TRBV29-1 and TRBJ2-1; TRBD1 matches at 9 bases. J lost 9 bases, V lost 7 bases, and 13 bases had no gene match. The germline gives CDR1 SQVTM, CDR2 ANQGSEA. The CDR3 consists of 14 residues. CDR3 DNA: TGCAGCGAGCATACAGGGGGCGCAGCGACTGAGCAGTTCTTC. As protein: CSEHTGGAATEQFF.

This clonotype showed up just a few times. The V and J genes are TRBV14 and TRBJ2-3; a weak D match, TRBD1 (5 bases). CDR1 SGHDN and CDR2 FVKESK come from the germline V gene. Trimming took 1 base from V and 3 from J, leaving 14 bases between them. The CDR3 is 16 residues long. The CDR3 loop reads CASSQVRVRQTDTQYF. As DNA, the CDR3 is TGTGCCAGCAGCCAAGTACGAGTCAGACAGACAGATACGCAGTATTTT.

The chain uses TRBV6-1 and TRBJ1-1; no definite D call. The length of the CDR3 is 11 residues. Trimming cost V 6 bases and J 5 bases, with 7 bases left between them. Germline V gives CDR1 MNHNS, CDR2 SASEGT. CDR3 in DNA: TGTGCCAGCAGGAGGCTTACTGAAGCTTTCTTT. This codes for CASRRLTEAFF.

The chain's CDR3 is CASSGGQGTYEQYF. The CDR3 DNA follows: TGCGCCAGCAGCGGGGGACAGGGAACCTACGAGCAGTACTTC. The chain recombines TRBV5-1 with TRBJ2-7; 9 bases agree with TRBD1. Germline values: CDR1 SGHRS, CDR2 YFSETQ. V shed 4 bases, J shed 2 bases, and the junction held 4 bases outside the gene matches. This CDR3 contains 14 residues.

This clonotype was counted many times. The V gene is TRBV11-1, the J gene TRBJ2-1; 10 bases fit TRBD2. Germline assignment: CDR1 SGHAT and CDR2 FQDESV (reference sequence). V was clipped by 5 bases and J by 6 bases; unmatched bases: 10. The CDR3 consists of 16 residues. CDR3 nucleotides: TGTGCCAGCAGCCCAGAAAATCGACTAGCGGGCAATGAGCAGTTCTTC. This sequence encodes CASSPENRLAGNEQFF.

This clonotype occurred many times. The V gene is TRBV4-3, the J gene TRBJ2-2; tentatively, D is TRBD2 (6 bases). Trimming removed 2 bases at V and 8 bases at J, with 15 bases between. This CDR3 is built from 15 residues. From germline, CDR1 is LGHNA and CDR2 YSLEER. DNA of the CDR3: TGCGCCAGCAGCCAATCCTCGGCGGGGAGGGGGGAGCTGTTTTTT. Its translation: CASSQSSAGRGELFF.

At least ten counts were recorded for this clonotype. The rearrangement joins TRBV5-1 to TRBJ2-3; D may correspond to TRBD1 or TRBD2 (6 bases each). V was cut by 4 bases and J by 2 bases, with 11 bases left in between. CDR3 length: 14 residues. Germline lookup yields CDR1 SGHRS and CDR2 YFSETQ. The CDR3 sequence is CASSEQGLTDTQYF. In DNA form, the CDR3 reads TGCGCCAGCAGCGAACAGGGACTCACAGATACGCAGTATTTT.

This clonotype has a handful of counts. The chain has TRBV29-1 and TRBJ2-7; TRBD1 or TRBD2 may be the D gene (6 bases each). From germline, CDR1 is SQVTM and CDR2 ANQGSEA. V was pared by 4 bases and J by 2 bases, with 12 bases between. This CDR3 spans 13 amino acids. The CDR3 reads CSVGGGTPYEQYF. In DNA form, the CDR3 reads TGCAGCGTTGGAGGGGGGACACCCTACGAGCAGTACTTC.

This clonotype has just one count. The V gene is TRBV4-1, the J gene TRBJ1-2, with D uncertain. Trimming left V 1 base short and J 4 bases short, with 13 bases between. Germline CDR1 and CDR2: MGHRA and YSYEKL. The CDR3 length is 15 residues. The CDR3 loop is CASSQGAELFYGYTF. The CDR3 coding sequence is TGCGCCAGCAGCCAAGGGGCAGAACTCTTCTATGGCTACACCTTC.

This clonotype has at least ten counts. V usage is TRBV29-1 and J usage is TRBJ1-2, with a weak D call TRBD1 (6 bases). The CDR3 is 12 amino acids. CDR1 is SQVTM, CDR2 ANQGSEA, per germline. V was clipped by 8 bases and J by 6 bases, with 16 bases between them. This chain's CDR3 is CSPKGGEDGYTF. CDR3 DNA: TGCAGCCCTAAGGGGGGTGAGGATGGCTACACCTTC. The full variable domain, with the rest looked up from reference TRBV29-1 and TRBJ1-2, is SAVISQKPSRDICQRGTSLTIQCQVDSQVTMMFWYRQQPGQSLTLIATANQGSEATYESGFVIDKFPISRPNLTFSTLTVSNMSPEDSSIYLCSPKGGEDGYTFGSGTRLTVV.

This clonotype showed up many times. The chain links TRBV20-1 to TRBJ1-5; no clear D gene. Between the trimmed V and J ends, which lost 1 base and 7 bases, there was a span of 14 bases. Germline CDR1 and CDR2: DFQATT and SNEGSKA (reference sequence). The CDR3 covers 14 residues. The DNA for the CDR3 is TGCAGTGCTAGAGCCGAAAACTTGGGCCAGCCCCAGCATTTT. Amino acids: CSARAENLGQPQHF.

There are many counts of this clonotype. V is TRBV29-1 and J is TRBJ1-2; D is unresolved. The V end lost 8 bases, the J end lost 0 bases, and 10 bases lay between the germline ends. Germline V gene data show CDR1 as SQVTM and CDR2 as ANQGSEA. This CDR3 contains 12 residues. The CDR3 loop reads CSHTRANYGYTF. In DNA, the CDR3 is TGCAGCCACACGAGGGCTAACTATGGCTACACCTTC.